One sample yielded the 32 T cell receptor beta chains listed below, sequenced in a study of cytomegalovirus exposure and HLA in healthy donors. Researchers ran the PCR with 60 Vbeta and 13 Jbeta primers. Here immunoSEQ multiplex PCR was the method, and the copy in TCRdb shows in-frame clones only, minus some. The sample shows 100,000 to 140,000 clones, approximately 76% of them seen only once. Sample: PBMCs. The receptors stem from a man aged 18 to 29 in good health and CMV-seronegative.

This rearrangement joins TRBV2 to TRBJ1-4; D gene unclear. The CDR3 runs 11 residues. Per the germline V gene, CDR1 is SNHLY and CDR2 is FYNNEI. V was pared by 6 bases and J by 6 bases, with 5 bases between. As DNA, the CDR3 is TGTGCCAGCAGCAGTTATGAAAAACTGTTTTTT. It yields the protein CASSSYEKLFF.

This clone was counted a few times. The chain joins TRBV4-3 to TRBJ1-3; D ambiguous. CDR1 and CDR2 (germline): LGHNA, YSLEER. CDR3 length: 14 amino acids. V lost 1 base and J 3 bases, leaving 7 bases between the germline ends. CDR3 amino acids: CASSQAGLGNTIYF. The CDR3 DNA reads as TGCGCCAGCAGCCAAGCCGGACTTGGAAACACCATATATTTT.

The CDR3 spells CASTDRLYGYTF. The DNA of the CDR3 is TGTGCCAGCACGGACAGACTCTATGGCTACACCTTC. The rearrangement joins TRBV28 to TRBJ1-2; D possibly corresponds to TRBD1 (6 bases). Germline V gene sequence: CDR1 MDHEN, CDR2 SYDVKM. Trimming removed 7 bases at V and 4 bases at J, with 10 bases between. This CDR3 contains 12 residues.

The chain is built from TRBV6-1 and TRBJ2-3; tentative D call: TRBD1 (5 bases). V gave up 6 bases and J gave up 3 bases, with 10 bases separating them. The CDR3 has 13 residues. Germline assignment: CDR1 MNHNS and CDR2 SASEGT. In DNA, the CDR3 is TGTGCCAGCAGAGGGGAACCGACAGATACGCAGTATTTT. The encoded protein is CASRGEPTDTQYF.

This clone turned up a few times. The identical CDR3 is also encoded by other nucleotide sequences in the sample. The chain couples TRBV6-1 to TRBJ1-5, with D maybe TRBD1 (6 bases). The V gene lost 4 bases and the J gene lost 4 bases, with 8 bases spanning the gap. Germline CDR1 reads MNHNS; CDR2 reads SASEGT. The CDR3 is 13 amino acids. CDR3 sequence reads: CASSVQGNQPQHF. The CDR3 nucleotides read TGTGCCAGCAGTGTACAGGGAAATCAGCCCCAGCATTTT.

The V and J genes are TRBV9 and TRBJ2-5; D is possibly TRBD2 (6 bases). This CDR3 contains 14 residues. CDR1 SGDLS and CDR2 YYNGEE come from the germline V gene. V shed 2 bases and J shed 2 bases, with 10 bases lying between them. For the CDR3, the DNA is TGTGCCAGCAGCGTGCGGGGACGGCAAGAGACCCAGTACTTC. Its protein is CASSVRGRQETQYF.

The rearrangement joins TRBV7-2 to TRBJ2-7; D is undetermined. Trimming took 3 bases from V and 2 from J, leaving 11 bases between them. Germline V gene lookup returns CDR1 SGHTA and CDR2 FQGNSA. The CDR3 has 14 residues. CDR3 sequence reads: CASSFQALTYEQYF. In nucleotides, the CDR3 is TGTGCCAGCAGCTTCCAGGCACTCACCTACGAGCAGTACTTC.

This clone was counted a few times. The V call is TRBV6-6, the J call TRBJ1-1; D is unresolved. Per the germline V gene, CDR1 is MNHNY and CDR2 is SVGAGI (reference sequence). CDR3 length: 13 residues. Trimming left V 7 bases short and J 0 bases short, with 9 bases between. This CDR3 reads CASTHSLNTEAFF. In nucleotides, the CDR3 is TGTGCCAGCACCCACTCATTGAACACTGAAGCTTTCTTT.

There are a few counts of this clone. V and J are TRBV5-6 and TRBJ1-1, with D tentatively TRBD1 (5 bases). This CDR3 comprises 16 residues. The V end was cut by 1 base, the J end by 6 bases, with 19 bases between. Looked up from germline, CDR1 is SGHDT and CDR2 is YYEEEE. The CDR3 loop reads CASSLSGALRGAEAFF. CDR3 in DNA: TGTGCCAGCAGCTTGTCGGGAGCACTGCGAGGGGCTGAAGCTTTCTTT.

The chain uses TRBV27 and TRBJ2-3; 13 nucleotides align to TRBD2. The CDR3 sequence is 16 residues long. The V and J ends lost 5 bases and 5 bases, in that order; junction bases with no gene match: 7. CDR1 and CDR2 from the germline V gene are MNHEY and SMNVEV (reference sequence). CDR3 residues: CASSSRLAGGRDTQYF. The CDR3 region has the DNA TGTGCCAGCAGTAGTCGACTAGCGGGGGGCCGAGATACGCAGTATTTT.

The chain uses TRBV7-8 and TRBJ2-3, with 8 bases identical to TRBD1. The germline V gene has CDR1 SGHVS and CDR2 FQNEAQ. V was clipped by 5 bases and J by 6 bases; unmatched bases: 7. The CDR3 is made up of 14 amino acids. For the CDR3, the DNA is TGTGCCAGCAGCCCACGACAGGGGTGGGATACGCAGTATTTT. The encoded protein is CASSPRQGWDTQYF.

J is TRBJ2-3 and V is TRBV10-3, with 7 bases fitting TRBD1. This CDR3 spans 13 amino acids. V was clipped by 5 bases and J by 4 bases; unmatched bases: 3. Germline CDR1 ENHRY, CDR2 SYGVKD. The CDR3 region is CAISSTGADTQYF. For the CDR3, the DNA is TGTGCCATCAGTTCAACAGGGGCAGATACGCAGTATTTT.

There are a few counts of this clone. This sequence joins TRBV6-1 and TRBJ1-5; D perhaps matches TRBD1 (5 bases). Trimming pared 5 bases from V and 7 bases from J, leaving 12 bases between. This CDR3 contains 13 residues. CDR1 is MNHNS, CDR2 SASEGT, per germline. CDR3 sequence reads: CASSPTGGQPQHF. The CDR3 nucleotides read TGTGCCAGCAGTCCCACGGGGGGGCAGCCCCAGCATTTT.

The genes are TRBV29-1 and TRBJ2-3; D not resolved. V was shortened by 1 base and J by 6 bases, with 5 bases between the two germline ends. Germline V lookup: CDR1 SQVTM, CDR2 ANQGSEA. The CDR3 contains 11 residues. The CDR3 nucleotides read TGCAGCGTTGAAGTGTCTGATACGCAGTATTTT. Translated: CSVEVSDTQYF.

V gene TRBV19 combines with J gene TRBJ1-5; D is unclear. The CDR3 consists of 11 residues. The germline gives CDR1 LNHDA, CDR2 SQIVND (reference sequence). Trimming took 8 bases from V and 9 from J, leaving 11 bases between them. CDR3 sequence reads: CASGLTLPQHF. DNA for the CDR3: TGTGCCAGTGGCTTAACCTTGCCCCAGCATTTT.

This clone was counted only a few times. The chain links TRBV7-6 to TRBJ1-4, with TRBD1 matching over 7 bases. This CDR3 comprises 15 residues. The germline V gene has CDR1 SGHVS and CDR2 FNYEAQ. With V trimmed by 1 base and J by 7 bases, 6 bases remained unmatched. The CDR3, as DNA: TGTGCCAGCAGCTTAGGGCCAGGGGGAGGTGAAAAACTGTTTTTT. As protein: CASSLGPGGGEKLFF.

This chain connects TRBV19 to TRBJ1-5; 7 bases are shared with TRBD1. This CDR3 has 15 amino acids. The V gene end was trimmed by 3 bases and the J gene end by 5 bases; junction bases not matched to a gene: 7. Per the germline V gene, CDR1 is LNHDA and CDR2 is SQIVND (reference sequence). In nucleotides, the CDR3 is TGTGCCAGTAGTATGAGGCAGGGGGTCGATCAGCCCCAGCATTTT. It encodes CASSMRQGVDQPQHF.

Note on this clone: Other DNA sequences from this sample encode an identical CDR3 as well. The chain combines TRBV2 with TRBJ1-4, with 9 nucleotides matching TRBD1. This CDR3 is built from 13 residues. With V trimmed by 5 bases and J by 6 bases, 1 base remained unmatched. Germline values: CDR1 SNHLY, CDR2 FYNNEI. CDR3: CASSRDRDEKLFF. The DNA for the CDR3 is TGTGCCAGCAGTCGGGACAGGGATGAAAAACTGTTTTTT.

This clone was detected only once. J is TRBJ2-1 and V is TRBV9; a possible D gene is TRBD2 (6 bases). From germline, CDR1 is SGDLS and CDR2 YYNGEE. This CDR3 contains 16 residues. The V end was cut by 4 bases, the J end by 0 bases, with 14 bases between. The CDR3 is CASSPRDFLSYNEQFF. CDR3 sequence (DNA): TGTGCCAGCAGCCCCCGGGACTTTCTCTCCTACAATGAGCAGTTCTTC.

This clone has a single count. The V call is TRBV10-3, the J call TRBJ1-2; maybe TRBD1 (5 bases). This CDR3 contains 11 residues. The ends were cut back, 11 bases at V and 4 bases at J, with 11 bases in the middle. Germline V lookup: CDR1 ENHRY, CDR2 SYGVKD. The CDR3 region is CAAQGGYGYTF. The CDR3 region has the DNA TGTGCCGCCCAGGGTGGCTATGGCTACACCTTC.

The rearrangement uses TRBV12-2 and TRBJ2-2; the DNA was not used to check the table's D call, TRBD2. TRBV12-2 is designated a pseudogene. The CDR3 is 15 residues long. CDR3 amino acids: CASRWRLAGAGELFF. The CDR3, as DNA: TGTGCAAGTCGCTGGAGACTAGCGGGGGCCGGGGAGCTGTTTTTT.

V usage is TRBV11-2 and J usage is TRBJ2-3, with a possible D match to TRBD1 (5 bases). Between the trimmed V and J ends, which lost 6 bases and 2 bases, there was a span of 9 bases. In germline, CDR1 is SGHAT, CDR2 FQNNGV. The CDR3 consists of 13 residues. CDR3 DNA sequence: TGTGCCAGCAGAGCAGGGCCCACAGATACGCAGTATTTT. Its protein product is CASRAGPTDTQYF.

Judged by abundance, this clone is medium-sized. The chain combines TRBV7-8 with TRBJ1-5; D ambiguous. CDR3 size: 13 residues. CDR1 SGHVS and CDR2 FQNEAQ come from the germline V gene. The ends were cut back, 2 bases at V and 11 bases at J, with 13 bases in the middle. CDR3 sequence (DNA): TGTGCCAGCAGCTTACTTTCCGCGGGCACCCAGCATTTT. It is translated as CASSLLSAGTQHF.

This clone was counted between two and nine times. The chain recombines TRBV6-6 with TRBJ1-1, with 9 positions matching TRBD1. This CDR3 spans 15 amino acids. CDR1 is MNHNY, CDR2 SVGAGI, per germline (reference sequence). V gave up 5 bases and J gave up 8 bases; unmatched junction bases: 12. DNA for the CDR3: TGTGCCAGCAGTAACCGGGACAGGGCAATTTCGGAAGCTTTCTTT. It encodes CASSNRDRAISEAFF.

In nucleotides, the CDR3 is TGCGCCAGCGGTAGGAGGGTCCAAGAGACCCAGTACTTC. It codes for CASGRRVQETQYF. V usage is TRBV10-2 and J usage is TRBJ2-5; tentatively, D is TRBD2 (6 bases). Per the germline V gene, CDR1 is WSHSY and CDR2 is SAAADI. CDR3 length equals 13 residues. The ends were cut back, 8 bases at V and 1 base at J, with 11 bases in the middle.

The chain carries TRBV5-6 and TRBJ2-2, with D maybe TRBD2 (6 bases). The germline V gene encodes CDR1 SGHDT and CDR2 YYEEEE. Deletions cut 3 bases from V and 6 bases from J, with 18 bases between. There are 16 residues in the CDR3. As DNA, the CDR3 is TGTGCCAGCAGCTCCTCGGGACTGATCGTAGCCGGGGAGCTGTTTTTT. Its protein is CASSSSGLIVAGELFF.

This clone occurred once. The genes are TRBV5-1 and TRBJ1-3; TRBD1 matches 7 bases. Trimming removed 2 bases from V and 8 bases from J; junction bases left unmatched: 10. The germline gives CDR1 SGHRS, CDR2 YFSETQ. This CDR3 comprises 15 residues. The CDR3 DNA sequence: TGCGCCAGCAGCTTAGGGACAGCGAGGGGAGACACCATATATTTT. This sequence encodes CASSLGTARGDTIYF.

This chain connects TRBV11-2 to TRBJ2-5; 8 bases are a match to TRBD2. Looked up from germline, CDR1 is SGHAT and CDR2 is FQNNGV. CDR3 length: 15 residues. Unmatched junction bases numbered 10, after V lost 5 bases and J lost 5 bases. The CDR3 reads CASSGTSGSWETQYF. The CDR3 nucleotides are TGTGCCAGCAGCGGAACTAGCGGCTCGTGGGAGACCCAGTACTTC. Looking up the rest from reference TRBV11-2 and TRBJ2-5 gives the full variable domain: EAGVAQSPRYKIIEKRQSVAFWCNPISGHATLYWYQQILGQGPKLLIQFQNNGVVDDSQLPKDRFSAERLKGVDSTLKIQPAKLEDSAVYLCASSGTSGSWETQYFGPGTRLLVL.

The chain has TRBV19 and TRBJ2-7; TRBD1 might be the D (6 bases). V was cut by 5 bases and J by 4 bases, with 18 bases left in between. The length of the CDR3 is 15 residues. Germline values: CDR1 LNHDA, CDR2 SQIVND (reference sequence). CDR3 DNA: TGTGCCAGTAGTTATACAGGGTCCTCGGGGTACGAGCAGTACTTC. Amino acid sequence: CASSYTGSSGYEQYF.

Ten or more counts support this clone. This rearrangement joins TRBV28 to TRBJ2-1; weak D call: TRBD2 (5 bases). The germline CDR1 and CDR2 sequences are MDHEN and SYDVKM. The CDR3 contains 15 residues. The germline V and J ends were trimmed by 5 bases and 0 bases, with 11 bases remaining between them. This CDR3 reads CASSPDSSSYNEQFF. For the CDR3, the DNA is TGTGCCAGCAGTCCGGACTCTAGCTCCTACAATGAGCAGTTCTTC.

CDR3 coding DNA: TGCAGCGTTGAGGGACAGGGGGGCTACGAGCAGTACTTC. It codes for CSVEGQGGYEQYF. The chain employs TRBV29-1 and TRBJ2-7; TRBD1 aligns across 11 bases. Looked up from germline, CDR1 is SQVTM and CDR2 is ANQGSEA. CDR3 length: 13 residues. The trim removed 3 bases at V and 3 bases at J, leaving 1 base unmatched.

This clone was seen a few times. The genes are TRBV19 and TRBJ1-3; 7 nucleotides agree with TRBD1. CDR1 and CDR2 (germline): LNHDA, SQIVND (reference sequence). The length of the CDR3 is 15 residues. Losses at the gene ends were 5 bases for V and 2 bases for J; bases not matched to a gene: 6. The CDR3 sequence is CASSSSTGTGNTIYF. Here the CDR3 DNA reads TGTGCCAGTAGTTCCTCGACAGGGACTGGAAACACCATATATTTT.